Shown below are 25 T cell receptor beta chains from a single sample sequenced in a study of shared clonotypes between healthy human individuals (dated by TCRdb to the early 2020s). Receptors were amplified or captured by the immunoSEQ multiplex PCR assay. Here the immuneACCESS table is served through TCRdb, limited to in-frame sequences with V and J called. Missing clones are a known gap in these copies; in checked studies unresolved V genes cover under half, and the rest lacks a known reason. This sample lists under 2.5 million clones; 80% to 95% were detected once. The top ten constitute approximately 0.4% of the sample. Material: naive CD4+ T cells from PBMCs. According to the study, the label for this sample's cell subset or site signals: CD45RA+ positively selected. These receptors originate from a man between 18 and 29 years old in good health. Some clones in this sample may be carry-over from other donors' samples.

This rearrangement joins TRBV15 to TRBJ2-1; D is uncertain. V was clipped by 1 base and J by 7 bases, with 8 bases between them. The CDR3 loop spans 13 amino acids. Per germline, CDR1 LNHNV and CDR2 YYDKDF (reference sequence). The CDR3 region has the DNA TGTGCCACCAGCAGAGTGCAGACAAATGAGCAGTTCTTC. Translated, it gives CATSRVQTNEQFF. The whole variable domain, filled in from reference TRBV15 and TRBJ2-1, reads DAMVIQNPRYQVTQFGKPVTLSCSQTLNHNVMYWYQQKSSQAPKLLFHYYDKDFNNEADTPDNFQSRRPNTSFCFLDIRSPGLGDTAMYLCATSRVQTNEQFFGPGTRLTVL.

Comment on this clone: Other DNA sequences of this sample code for an identical CDR3. The rearrangement uses TRBV5-1 and TRBJ2-6; D is uncertain. Germline assignment: CDR1 SGHRS and CDR2 YFSETQ. This CDR3 is 15 amino acids long. The ends were cut back, 2 bases at V and 0 bases at J, with 6 bases in the middle. In DNA form, the CDR3 reads TGCGCCAGCAGCTTTGATCTCTCTGGGGCCAACGTCCTGACTTTC. Amino acids: CASSFDLSGANVLTF.

V and J are TRBV28 and TRBJ1-3; the D gene is possibly TRBD1 (5 bases). Trimming shortened V by 8 bases and J by 4 bases, and 12 bases separated the two germline ends. This CDR3 has 13 residues. Germline CDR1 MDHEN, CDR2 SYDVKM. The CDR3 region is CASGGGPGNTIYF. The CDR3 DNA reads TGTGCCAGCGGGGGAGGACCCGGAAACACCATATATTTT.

J is TRBJ2-2 and V is TRBV7-3; unclear D gene. The CDR3 length is 14 residues. Germline CDR1 and CDR2: SGHTA and FQGTGA. Trimming cost V 3 bases and J 5 bases, with 10 bases left between them. CDR3 region: CASSLLWGTGELFF. The CDR3 DNA reads as TGTGCCAGCAGCTTGTTGTGGGGAACCGGGGAGCTGTTTTTT.

Only a few counts were recorded for this clone. The chain uses TRBV6-5 and TRBJ1-2; no clear D. Trimming shortened V by 6 bases and J by 6 bases, and 20 bases separated the two germline ends. The length of the CDR3 is 15 residues. Germline values: CDR1 MNHEY, CDR2 SVGAGI. The CDR3 coding sequence is TGTGCCAGCAGCTACCGCACAGCAGGTCGTGATGGCTACACCTTC. Protein product: CASSYRTAGRDGYTF.

The chain couples TRBV14 to TRBJ2-1; the D gene could be TRBD1 or TRBD2 (5 bases each). The CDR3 sequence is 15 residues long. With 1 base removed from V and 2 bases from J, the gap between germline ends came to 9 bases. CDR1 and CDR2 from the germline V gene are SGHDN and FVKESK. CDR3 sequence reads: CASSQARGPYNEQFF. CDR3 DNA: TGTGCCAGCAGCCAAGCCCGGGGACCCTACAATGAGCAGTTCTTC.

The gene calls are TRBV14 and TRBJ2-7; TRBD1 is a possible D gene (5 bases). The CDR3 is 15 amino acids. V lost 0 bases, J lost 0 bases, and 9 bases lay in between. In germline, CDR1 is SGHDN, CDR2 FVKESK. The CDR3 region is CASSQDLGASYEQYF. CDR3 nucleotide sequence: TGTGCCAGCAGCCAAGATTTAGGGGCCTCCTACGAGCAGTACTTC. The variable domain in full, completed from reference TRBV14 and TRBJ2-7, reads EAGVTQFPSHSVIEKGQTVTLRCDPISGHDNLYWYRRVMGKEIKFLLHFVKESKQDESGMPNNRFLAERTGGTYSTLKVQPAELEDSGVYFCASSQDLGASYEQYFGPGTRLTVT.

The chain is built from TRBV7-8 and TRBJ2-7; weak D call: TRBD2 (5 bases). The CDR3 is made up of 15 amino acids. Germline CDR1 is SGHVS and CDR2 is FQNEAQ. The V gene lost 6 bases and the J gene lost 0 bases, with 15 bases spanning the gap. The CDR3 region is CASSSWTGSSYEQYF. The CDR3 bases are TGTGCCAGCAGTAGTTGGACGGGAAGCTCCTACGAGCAGTACTTC.

The chain is built from TRBV5-1 and TRBJ2-1; 8 nucleotides line up with TRBD2. The CDR3 runs to 16 residues. V shed 1 base, J shed 2 bases, and the junction held 5 bases outside the gene matches. Germline V gene data show CDR1 as SGHRS and CDR2 as YFSETQ. The CDR3 coding sequence is TGCGCCAGCAGCTTGTCTCCGGGAGGGCCCTACAATGAGCAGTTCTTC. Its protein is CASSLSPGGPYNEQFF.

This clone showed up just once. This specimen includes other DNA sequences encoding the same CDR3. The CDR3 DNA is TGTGCCAGCAGTCGGGACAGGGGGGACTATGGCTACACCTTC. This sequence encodes CASSRDRGDYGYTF. The chain is built from TRBV2 and TRBJ1-2; 11 nucleotides line up with TRBD1. V lost 5 bases and J lost 3; bases outside the gene matches: 2. Germline CDR1 reads SNHLY; CDR2 reads FYNNEI. The CDR3 loop spans 14 amino acids.

The chain combines TRBV20-1 with TRBJ2-7; possibly TRBD1 for D (6 bases). The CDR3 sequence is 11 residues long. From germline, CDR1 is DFQATT and CDR2 SNEGSKA (reference sequence). As DNA, the CDR3 is TGCAGAGTAGGGACACAATACGAGCAGTACTTC. It codes for CRVGTQYEQYF.

The chain uses TRBV27 and TRBJ2-7; D may be TRBD1 (6 bases). The V gene's germline CDR1 is MNHEY and CDR2 SMNVEV (reference sequence). The CDR3 covers 15 residues. V was cut by 5 bases and J by 7 bases, with 21 bases left in between. CDR3 DNA sequence: TGTGCCAGCAGTCCACTACAGGGCAGCTCGGGGGAGCAGTACTTC. Its protein is CASSPLQGSSGEQYF.

V and J are TRBV11-2 and TRBJ1-2, with 10 bases lining up with TRBD1. Germline CDR1 is SGHAT and CDR2 is FQNNGV. CDR3 length: 17 residues. V was pared by 5 bases and J by 4 bases, with 13 bases of the junction left unmatched. The CDR3 is CASSPTGTGAALYGYTF. The CDR3 nucleotides are TGTGCCAGCAGCCCAACCGGGACAGGGGCCGCGCTCTATGGCTACACCTTC.

This clone was counted a single time. The chain combines TRBV5-4 with TRBJ2-1; 7 bases agree with TRBD1. Unmatched junction bases numbered 13, after V lost 5 bases and J lost 5 bases. The CDR3 is 16 amino acids. Per the germline V gene, CDR1 is SGHNT and CDR2 is YYREEE (reference sequence). The CDR3 is CASRSPGQFLDNEQFF. The CDR3 DNA reads TGTGCCAGCAGGTCCCCGGGACAGTTCCTAGACAATGAGCAGTTCTTC.

This clone showed up just once. In the same sample, other DNA sequences code for this CDR3. The chain employs TRBV15 and TRBJ1-1; the D is unclear. V lost 0 bases, J lost 0 bases, and 8 bases lay in between. Germline loops: CDR1 LNHNV, CDR2 YYDKDF (reference sequence). CDR3 size: 15 residues. The CDR3 bases are TGTGCCACCAGCAGAGAAGGGCAGTTGAACACTGAAGCTTTCTTT. Translated, it gives CATSREGQLNTEAFF.

Worth noting for this clone: The sample holds other DNA sequences that translate to the same CDR3. The J gene is TRBJ2-7, the V gene TRBV19; possibly TRBD1 for D (5 bases). V lost 3 bases to trimming and J lost 4 bases, with 13 bases between them. The CDR3 consists of 14 residues. Germline V lookup: CDR1 LNHDA, CDR2 SQIVND (reference sequence). The CDR3 DNA sequence: TGTGCCAGTAGTATCGTCCAGGGCGCGTACGAGCAGTACTTC. This codes for CASSIVQGAYEQYF. The full variable domain, in which reference TRBV19 and TRBJ2-7 provide the parts outside the CDR3, is DGGITQSPKYLFRKEGQNVTLSCEQNLNHDAMYWYRQDPGQGLRLIYYSQIVNDFQKGDIAEGYSVSREKKESFPLTVTSAQKNPTAFYLCASSIVQGAYEQYFGPGTRLTVT.

The V call is TRBV7-9, the J call TRBJ2-5; 8 bases match TRBD1. V was pared by 5 bases and J by 7 bases, with 18 bases of the junction left unmatched. Germline values: CDR1 SEHNR, CDR2 FQNEAQ (reference sequence). The length of the CDR3 is 17 residues. Written as DNA, the CDR3 is TGTGCCAGCAGCGCCAGGATGGACAGGGACCCCCCGGGGACCCAGTACTTC. Its translation is CASSARMDRDPPGTQYF.

V is TRBV19 and J is TRBJ2-2; D uncertain. The CDR3 loop spans 14 amino acids. Germline V lookup: CDR1 LNHDA, CDR2 SQIVND (reference sequence). Trimming removed 9 bases at V and 9 bases at J, with 20 bases between. CDR3 coding DNA: TGTGCCAGCAGGATCTCATCGGCGCGCTGGGAGCTGTTTTTT. This encodes CASRISSARWELFF.

CDR3 in amino acids: CASSPGDAGSSYNEQFF. As DNA, the CDR3 is TGCGCCAGCAGCCCCGGGGATGCAGGAAGCTCCTACAATGAGCAGTTCTTC. This sequence joins TRBV5-1 and TRBJ2-1; TRBD2 might be the D (5 bases). The V gene's germline CDR1 is SGHRS and CDR2 YFSETQ. This CDR3 comprises 17 residues. With 4 bases removed from V and 0 bases from J, the gap between germline ends came to 17 bases.

The CDR3 nucleotides are TGCGCCAGCAGTGCCGACAGGGGGCCGTACAATGAGCAGTTCTTC. Translated, it gives CASSADRGPYNEQFF. The chain recombines TRBV10-2 with TRBJ2-1, with 10 bases aligning to TRBD1. Germline V gene lookup returns CDR1 WSHSY and CDR2 SAAADI. Trimming at V came to 4 bases and at J to 4 bases, leaving 4 bases not matched to a gene. This CDR3 region has 15 residues.

This clone is a singleton in its sample. The chain employs TRBV15 and TRBJ1-1; D unclear. Trimming took 2 bases from V and 3 from J, leaving 10 bases between them. The CDR3 contains 14 residues. The V gene's germline CDR1 is LNHNV and CDR2 YYDKDF (reference sequence). CDR3 sequence (DNA): TGTGCCACCAGCAGACCTGTCACCTACACTGAAGCTTTCTTT. It yields the protein CATSRPVTYTEAFF.

J is TRBJ2-5 and V is TRBV11-3, with D perhaps TRBD2 (7 bases). Trimming took 3 bases from V and 3 from J, leaving 20 bases between them. Looked up from germline, CDR1 is SGHNT and CDR2 is YENEEA. There are 17 residues in the CDR3. The CDR3 loop reads CASSFNGGGSRKETQYF. The CDR3 nucleotides read TGTGCCAGCAGCTTTAATGGGGGCGGGAGTAGGAAAGAGACCCAGTACTTC.

The genes are TRBV5-6 and TRBJ2-2; 10 bases map to TRBD2. Germline trimming cut 4 bases from V and 5 bases from J; bases unmatched to any gene: 8. The CDR3 consists of 16 residues. Germline assignment: CDR1 SGHDT and CDR2 YYEEEE. The CDR3 region is CASSRALAGVTGELFF. The CDR3 DNA follows: TGTGCCAGCAGCCGGGCTCTAGCGGGAGTAACCGGGGAGCTGTTTTTT. The complete variable domain, with remaining parts taken from reference TRBV5-6 and TRBJ2-2, reads DAGVTQSPTHLIKTRGQQVTLRCSPKSGHDTVSWYQQALGQGPQFIFQYYEEEERQRGNFPDRFSGHQFPNYSSELNVNALLLGDSALYLCASSRALAGVTGELFFGEGSRLTVL.

This clone was counted a single time. This chain links TRBV5-1 with TRBJ2-3; 8 nucleotides match TRBD2. V gave up 0 bases and J gave up 3 bases; unmatched junction bases: 9. Germline CDR1 SGHRS, CDR2 YFSETQ. This CDR3 spans 17 amino acids. The CDR3 DNA is TGCGCCAGCAGCTTGGCCTCCGGAGCGGGAGAGACAGATACGCAGTATTTT. It translates to CASSLASGAGETDTQYF.

With respect to this clone: The identical CDR3 is also encoded by other nucleotide sequences in the sample. The rearrangement links TRBV20-1 to TRBJ2-1; tentatively, D is TRBD1 (5 bases). Trimming took off 6 bases at V and 5 bases at J, with 8 bases between the two ends. Germline CDR1 and CDR2: DFQATT and SNEGSKA (reference sequence). This CDR3 comprises 11 residues. The CDR3 protein is CSATGNNEQFF. The DNA of the CDR3 is TGCAGTGCAACAGGAAACAATGAGCAGTTCTTC.